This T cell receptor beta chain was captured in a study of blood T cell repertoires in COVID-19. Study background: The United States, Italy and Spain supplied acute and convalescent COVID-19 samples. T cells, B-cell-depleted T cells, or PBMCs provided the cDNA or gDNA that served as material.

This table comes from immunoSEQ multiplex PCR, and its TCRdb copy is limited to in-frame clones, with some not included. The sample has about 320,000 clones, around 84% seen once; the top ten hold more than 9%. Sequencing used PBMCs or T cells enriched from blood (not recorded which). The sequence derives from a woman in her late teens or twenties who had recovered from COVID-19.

This chain's CDR3 is CASSPLDRVYNEQFF. Written as DNA, the CDR3 is TGTGCCAGCTCACCTCTGGACAGGGTATACAATGAGCAGTTCTTC. The V call is TRBV18, the J call TRBJ2-1, with 8 bases that match TRBD1. The V segment lost 3 bases and the J segment 4 bases; nucleotides outside the gene matches: 5. Looked up from germline, CDR1 is KGHSH and CDR2 is LQKENI. The CDR3 contains 15 residues.